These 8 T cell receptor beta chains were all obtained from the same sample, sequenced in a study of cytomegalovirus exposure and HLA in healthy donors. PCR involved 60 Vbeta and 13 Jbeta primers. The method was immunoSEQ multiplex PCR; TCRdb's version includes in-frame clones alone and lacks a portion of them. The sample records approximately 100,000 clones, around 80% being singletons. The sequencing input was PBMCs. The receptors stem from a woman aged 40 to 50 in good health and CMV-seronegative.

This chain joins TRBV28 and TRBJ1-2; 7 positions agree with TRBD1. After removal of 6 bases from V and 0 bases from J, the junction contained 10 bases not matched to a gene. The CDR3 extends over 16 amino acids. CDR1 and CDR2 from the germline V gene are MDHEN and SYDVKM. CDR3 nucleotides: TGTGCCAGCAGCCCATTGCTGGGACAGACTAACTATGGCTACACCTTC. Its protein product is CASSPLLGQTNYGYTF.

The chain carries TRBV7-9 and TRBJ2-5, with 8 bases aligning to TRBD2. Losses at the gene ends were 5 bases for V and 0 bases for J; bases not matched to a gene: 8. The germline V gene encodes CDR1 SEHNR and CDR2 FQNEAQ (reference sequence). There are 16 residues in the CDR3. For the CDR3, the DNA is TGTGCCAGCAGCCCGACGGGACTAGTGGACCAAGAGACCCAGTACTTC. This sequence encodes CASSPTGLVDQETQYF.

The chain's CDR3 is CAWSSGPNTGELFF. In nucleotides, the CDR3 is TGTGCCTGGAGTTCGGGTCCGAACACCGGGGAGCTGTTTTTT. V and J are TRBV30 and TRBJ2-2; D gene ambiguous. This CDR3 is built from 14 residues. The V gene's germline CDR1 is GTSNPN and CDR2 SVGIG (reference sequence). With 2 bases removed from V and 0 bases from J, the gap between germline ends came to 7 bases.

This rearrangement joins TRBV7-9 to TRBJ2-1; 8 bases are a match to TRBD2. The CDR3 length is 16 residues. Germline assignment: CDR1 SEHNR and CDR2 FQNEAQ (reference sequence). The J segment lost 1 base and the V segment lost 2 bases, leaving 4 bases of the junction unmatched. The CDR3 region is CASSLRGGESYNEQFF. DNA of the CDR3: TGTGCCAGCAGCTTACGGGGGGGCGAGTCCTACAATGAGCAGTTCTTC.

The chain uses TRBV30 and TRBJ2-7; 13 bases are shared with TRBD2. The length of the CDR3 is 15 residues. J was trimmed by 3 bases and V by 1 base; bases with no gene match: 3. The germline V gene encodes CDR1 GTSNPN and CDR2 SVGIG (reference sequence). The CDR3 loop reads CAWSGTSGGHYEQYF. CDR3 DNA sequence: TGTGCCTGGAGTGGGACTAGCGGGGGTCACTACGAGCAGTACTTC.

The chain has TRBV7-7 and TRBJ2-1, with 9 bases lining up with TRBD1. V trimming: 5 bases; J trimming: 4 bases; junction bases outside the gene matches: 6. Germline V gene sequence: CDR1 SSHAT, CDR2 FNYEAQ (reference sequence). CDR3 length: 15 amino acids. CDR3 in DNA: TGTGCCAGCAGCGCAGGACAGGGGACGTACAATGAGCAGTTCTTC. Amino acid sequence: CASSAGQGTYNEQFF.

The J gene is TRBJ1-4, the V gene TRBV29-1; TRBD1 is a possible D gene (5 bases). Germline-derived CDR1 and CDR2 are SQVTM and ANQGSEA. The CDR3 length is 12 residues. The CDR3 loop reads CGGERANEKLFF. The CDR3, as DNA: TGCGGAGGGGAAAGGGCTAATGAAAAACTGTTTTTT.

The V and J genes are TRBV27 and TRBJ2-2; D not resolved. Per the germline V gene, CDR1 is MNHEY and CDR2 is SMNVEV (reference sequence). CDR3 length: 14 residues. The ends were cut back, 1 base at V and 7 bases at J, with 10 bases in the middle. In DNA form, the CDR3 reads TGTGCCAGCAGTTTATTAGTGAGGAGCGGGGAGCTGTTTTTT. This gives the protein CASSLLVRSGELFF.